This T cell receptor (beta chain) comes out of a study of Ad26.COV2.S vaccination and SARS-CoV-2 variants. The CDR3 covers 15 residues. V gave up 1 base and J gave up 5 bases, with 11 bases separating them. Germline loops: CDR1 SGHTA, CDR2 FQGNSA. Points from the study as a whole: Once vaccination had occurred, spike-specific CD8+ and CD4+ T cell responses reportedly showed substantial breadth. Total responses of T cells may have been underestimated by the analyses of TCR breadth and depth.

Sequencing was performed with immunoSEQ multiplex PCR; in TCRdb, only in-frame clones are kept and a portion is missing. The table lists about 250,000 clones, 87% of them singletons. As for treatment: about 20 received Ad26.COV2.S at low or high dose, single or two shots; about 5 received placebo; per-sample allocation not given. It was on day 63 after the first vaccine or placebo injection that samples were taken. An Ad26 vector was used to express Wuhan-strain SARS-CoV-2 spike as the vaccine. About this clone itself: Its specificity is unknown.

The chain is built from TRBV7-2 and TRBJ2-2, with D tentatively TRBD2 (5 bases). The source material was peripheral blood, sampled in a trial of Ad26.COV2.S vaccine versus placebo. This clonotype originated in a person aged 18-60 years who received the Ad26.COV2.S COVID-19 vaccine or a placebo. The CDR3 here is CASSLGRPGTGELFF. Here the CDR3 DNA reads TGTGCCAGCAGCTTAGGCAGGCCGGGAACCGGGGAGCTGTTTTTT.